The 15 T cell receptor beta chains presented below share a single source sample, sequenced in a study of blood T cell repertoires in COVID-19. Sequenced by immunoSEQ multiplex PCR; TCRdb stores in-frame clones only, minus some. Here the sample spans roughly 68,000 clones, over 80% being singletons. The specimen was peripheral blood. The receptors derive from a woman at least 80 years old with acute or convalescent COVID-19.

The V and J genes are TRBV2 and TRBJ2-5; no definite D call. Trimming cost V 2 bases and J 3 bases, with 13 bases left between them. Germline-derived CDR1 and CDR2 are SNHLY and FYNNEI. The length of the CDR3 is 15 residues. The DNA for the CDR3 is TGTGCCAGCAGTGAATCCGCGGTCGGAAAAGAGACCCAGTACTTC. Protein sequence: CASSESAVGKETQYF.

The chain has TRBV7-2 and TRBJ2-7, with TRBD1 matching 7 bases. Unmatched junction bases numbered 8, after V lost 7 bases and J lost 2 bases. The germline CDR1 and CDR2 sequences are SGHTA and FQGNSA. The CDR3 runs to 14 residues. The CDR3 coding sequence is TGTGCCAGCAAGACAGACAGGGCCACCTACGAGCAGTACTTC. This translates into CASKTDRATYEQYF. Based on the CDR3 plus reference TRBV7-2 and TRBJ2-7, the full variable domain is GAGVSQSPSNKVTEKGKDVELRCDPISGHTALYWYRQSLGQGLEFLIYFQGNSAPDKSGLPSDRFSAERTGGSVSTLTIQRTQQEDSAVYLCASKTDRATYEQYFGPGTRLTVT.

The chain is built from TRBV27 and TRBJ2-6, with 11 positions matching TRBD1. J was trimmed by 3 bases and V by 4 bases; bases with no gene match: 5. The CDR3 runs 17 residues. Germline V gene sequence: CDR1 MNHEY, CDR2 SMNVEV (reference sequence). The CDR3 region is CASSWTGGVSGANVLTF. In nucleotides, the CDR3 is TGTGCCAGCAGTTGGACAGGGGGCGTGAGTGGGGCCAACGTCCTGACTTTC. Drawing the rest from reference TRBV27 and TRBJ2-6, the complete variable domain is EAQVTQNPRYLITVTGKKLTVTCSQNMNHEYMSWYRQDPGLGLRQIYYSMNVEVTDKGDVPEGYKVSRKEKRNFPLILESPSPNQTSLYFCASSWTGGVSGANVLTFGAGSRLTVL.

The chain has TRBV11-3 and TRBJ1-2, with D possibly TRBD1 on 5 matching bases. The CDR3 extends over 14 amino acids. Trimming stripped 4 bases from V and 6 bases from J, with 15 bases between. The germline V gene has CDR1 SGHNT and CDR2 YENEEA. The CDR3 DNA sequence: TGTGCCAGCAGCTCAGGCCACGGGGGGAATGGCTACACCTTC. Amino acid sequence: CASSSGHGGNGYTF.

V gene TRBV30 combines with J gene TRBJ1-2, with 8 bases that match TRBD1. The CDR3 spans 15 residues. Germline CDR1 GTSNPN, CDR2 SVGIG (reference sequence). V lost 3 bases, J lost 0 bases, and 6 bases stayed unmatched. The CDR3 here is CAWSGGQVANYGYTF. In DNA form, the CDR3 reads TGTGCCTGGAGCGGGGGACAGGTCGCTAACTATGGCTACACCTTC. Together with reference TRBV30 and TRBJ1-2, the CDR3 gives the full variable domain: SQTIHQWPATLVQPVGSPLSLECTVEGTSNPNLYWYRQAAGRGLQLLFYSVGIGQISSEVPQNLSASRPQDRQFILSSKKLLLSDSGFYLCAWSGGQVANYGYTFGSGTRLTVV.

This clone came up a few times. The chain has TRBV3-1 (or the pseudogene TRBV3-2) and TRBJ2-7, with a tentative D call TRBD1 (6 bases). The CDR3 runs 15 residues. V gave up 7 bases and J gave up 2 bases, with 18 bases separating them. Germline V CDR1 and CDR2: LGHDT, YNNKEL (reference sequence). CDR3 nucleotide sequence: TGTGCCAGCACCCCCCGAGGGGCAGGGGCCTACGAGCAGTACTTC. This translates into CASTPRGAGAYEQYF.

The rearrangement uses TRBV20-1 and TRBJ1-1; a possible D gene is TRBD1 (5 bases). In germline, CDR1 is DFQATT, CDR2 SNEGSKA (reference sequence). The CDR3 contains 15 residues. V was clipped by 3 bases and J by 0 bases, with 14 bases between them. Here the CDR3 DNA reads TGCAGTGCTAGTGGGCGGGGGGGAGTGAACACTGAAGCTTTCTTT. Translating it yields CSASGRGGVNTEAFF.

This chain joins TRBV11-3 and TRBJ1-6; no firm D call. The germline V and J ends were trimmed by 3 bases and 6 bases, with 3 bases remaining between them. The CDR3 is made up of 12 amino acids. Germline lookup yields CDR1 SGHNT and CDR2 YENEEA. In DNA, the CDR3 is TGTGCCAGCAGCTTTAGTAATTCACCCCTCCACTTT. As protein: CASSFSNSPLHF.

CDR3 sequence: CASRRDREYTGELFF. As DNA, the CDR3 is TGTGCCAGCAGAAGGGACAGGGAATACACCGGGGAGCTGTTTTTT. The genes are TRBV6-6 and TRBJ2-2; 9 bases are shared with TRBD1. The J segment lost 3 bases and the V segment lost 6 bases, leaving 5 bases of the junction unmatched. The CDR3 covers 15 residues. The germline V gene encodes CDR1 MNHNY and CDR2 SVGAGI (reference sequence).

This clone was seen only once. The chain carries TRBV11-2 and TRBJ1-2, with TRBD1 identical over 7 bases. The CDR3 has 14 amino acids. V lost 5 bases to trimming and J lost 4 bases; unmatched junction nucleotides: 7. Germline CDR1 and CDR2: SGHAT and FQNNGV. The CDR3 is CASSLRDSGYGYTF. The CDR3 DNA reads as TGTGCCAGCAGCCTCCGGGACAGCGGCTATGGCTACACCTTC.

The chain joins TRBV9 to TRBJ1-2, with 7 bases identical to TRBD1. V gave up 2 bases and J gave up 3 bases; unmatched junction bases: 10. The CDR3 consists of 16 residues. Germline CDR1 and CDR2: SGDLS and YYNGEE. The CDR3 protein is CASSVPRAGTDYGYTF. In nucleotides, the CDR3 is TGTGCCAGCAGCGTCCCCAGGGCCGGGACAGACTATGGCTACACCTTC.

This chain links TRBV19 with TRBJ2-2; TRBD1 agrees at 8 bases. CDR1 LNHDA and CDR2 SQIVND come from the germline V gene (reference sequence). The CDR3 consists of 15 residues. V shed 5 bases and J 6 bases; nucleotides not matched to a gene: 8. The CDR3: CASSLRTGKSGELFF. The CDR3, as DNA: TGTGCCAGTAGTCTCCGGACAGGGAAGTCCGGGGAGCTGTTTTTT.

CDR3 in DNA: TGTGCCAGCACGGGACAGGGGAACGAGCAGTACTTC. Protein: CASTGQGNEQYF. The chain links TRBV6-5 to TRBJ2-7, with 10 bases lining up with TRBD1. Germline CDR1 MNHEY, CDR2 SVGAGI. The J segment lost 5 bases and the V segment lost 7 bases, leaving 2 bases of the junction unmatched. This CDR3 has 12 residues.

The chain is built from TRBV3-1 (or the pseudogene TRBV3-2) and TRBJ2-7, with D possibly matching TRBD1 (6 bases). The CDR3 is 15 amino acids. V was clipped by 1 base and J by 3 bases, with 13 bases between them. CDR1 and CDR2 (germline): LGHDT, YNNKEL (reference sequence). CDR3 region: CASSQAPGARYEQYF. For the CDR3, the DNA is TGTGCCAGCAGCCAAGCCCCAGGGGCACGCTACGAGCAGTACTTC.

The J gene is TRBJ1-1, the V gene TRBV19, with D perhaps matching TRBD1 (6 bases). V was trimmed by 6 bases and J by 4 bases, leaving 15 bases between them. Germline lookup yields CDR1 LNHDA and CDR2 SQIVND (reference sequence). The CDR3 is made up of 14 amino acids. The chain's CDR3 is CASRPQGGGTEAFF. For the CDR3, the DNA is TGTGCCAGTAGACCACAGGGCGGCGGCACTGAAGCTTTCTTT.